This is a list of T cell receptor beta chains from one sample in a study of blood T cells in healthy people across ages. A single record per CDR3 protein comes from TCRdb applying MiXCR to the 5' RACE reads. Altogether some 1,500,000 distinct CDR3 sequences are present, approximately 42% being singletons, with the ten largest covering 4%. Input material: blood. Every receptor here comes from a young woman in good health. CDR3s leave out the opening cysteine and the closing phenylalanine or tryptophan. Clone size appears in some rows only: once, few, many, or a class for an expanded clone.

CDR3: SARGQGYSNQPQH
size: -
V: TRBV20-1
J: TRBJ1-5
length: 13

CDR3: SARRERQAANTEAF
size: -
V: TRBV20-1
J: TRBJ1-1
length: 14

CDR3: ASSRGHNTGELF
size: -
V: TRBV13
J: TRBJ2-2
length: 12

CDR3: ASSFSGGLYQETQY
size: few
V: TRBV7-2
J: TRBJ2-5
length: 14

CDR3: SARAWTSGTQY
size: -
V: TRBV20-1
J: TRBJ2-3
length: 11

CDR3: ASSFFSAGNYGYT
size: -
V: TRBV5-5
J: TRBJ1-2
length: 13

CDR3: SARDRRAQPQH
size: -
V: TRBV20-1
J: TRBJ1-5
length: 11

CDR3: ASSEAGTIVEDTQY
size: -
V: TRBV2
J: TRBJ2-3
length: 14

CDR3: ASTISGSWDTQY
size: few
V: TRBV12-3/TRBV12-4
J: TRBJ2-3
length: 12

CDR3: SVNIPPYEQY
size: few
V: TRBV20-1
J: TRBJ2-7
length: 10

CDR3: ACSSTGSTEAF
size: -
V: TRBV28
J: TRBJ1-1
length: 11

CDR3: SVVQGASTDTQY
size: -
V: TRBV29-1
J: TRBJ2-3
length: 12

CDR3: SARDPDSVRETQY
size: -
V: TRBV20-1
J: -
length: 13

CDR3: ASSFLRVPNYGYT
size: few
V: TRBV12-3/TRBV12-4
J: TRBJ1-2
length: 13

CDR3: ATSRDSGEQY
size: -
V: TRBV15
J: TRBJ2-7
length: 10

CDR3: AWSVRSPDRGYT
size: -
V: TRBV30
J: TRBJ1-2
length: 12

CDR3: ASSPPWEPETQY
size: few
V: TRBV7-9
J: TRBJ2-5
length: 12

CDR3: SARSGETQY
size: many
V: TRBV20-1
J: TRBJ2-5
length: 9

CDR3: ASSFPGGTYNSPLH
size: -
V: TRBV7-2
J: TRBJ1-6
length: 14

CDR3: ASSLVVKGETQY
size: -
V: TRBV7-8
J: -
length: 12

CDR3: ASSARGGPNYGYT
size: -
V: TRBV6-6
J: TRBJ1-2
length: 13

CDR3: SARDRGGIGSNEQF
size: -
V: TRBV20-1
J: TRBJ2-1
length: 14

CDR3: ASSGPSGRGFEQY
size: few
V: TRBV6-1
J: TRBJ2-7
length: 13

CDR3: SASPLAGSSYNEQF
size: few
V: TRBV20-1
J: TRBJ2-1
length: 14

CDR3: ASSYSEWRTNTGELF
size: -
V: TRBV6-5
J: TRBJ2-2
length: 15

CDR3: ASRDRGGDQPQH
size: -
V: TRBV2
J: TRBJ1-5
length: 12

CDR3: ASSPSGSYNEQF
size: many
V: TRBV27
J: TRBJ2-1
length: 12

CDR3: ATSREGSVTYEQY
size: -
V: TRBV15
J: TRBJ2-7
length: 13

CDR3: ATSDPTSGTYNEQF
size: -
V: TRBV24-1
J: TRBJ2-1
length: 14

CDR3: ASSSQGPLRNTIY
size: -
V: TRBV7-2
J: TRBJ1-3
length: 13

CDR3: ASSLRTYEQY
size: many
V: TRBV12-3/TRBV12-4
J: TRBJ2-7
length: 10

CDR3: ASSPTGAVPQH
size: -
V: TRBV12-3/TRBV12-4
J: TRBJ1-5
length: 11

CDR3: ASRRNPGQGAGYGYT
size: few
V: TRBV27
J: TRBJ1-2
length: 15

CDR3: ASSSQRESYNEQF
size: -
V: TRBV7-2
J: TRBJ2-1
length: 13

CDR3: ASSFPEAF
size: -
V: TRBV7-9
J: TRBJ1-1
length: 8

CDR3: ASSQPGGSRGNTGELF
size: -
V: TRBV4-1
J: TRBJ2-2
length: 16